This TCR beta chain stems from a study of blood T cell repertoires in COVID-19. Study-wide background: Collection of acute and convalescent COVID-19 samples took place in the United States, Italy and Spain. In each case, the material was cDNA or gDNA derived from T cells, B-cell-depleted T cells, or PBMCs.

Methods used by the authors: Quantification of nucleated cells was approximated via reference gene primer amplification. Measured with immunoSEQ multiplex PCR; TCRdb has only the in-frame clones, and not every one. The DNA was the basis for D and trimming; V, J and clone size are from that table. This table holds 210,000 or so clones, under 85% found once. Seattle's enrolled individuals joined amid active infection and were then monitored longitudinally. The CDR3 totals 16 residues. Trimming pared 1 base from V and 0 bases from J, leaving 7 bases between. CDR1 and CDR2 (germline): SGHDN, FVKESK. The chain has TRBV14 and TRBJ1-6; no reliable D call. The TCR originated in a woman older than 75 with COVID-19, enrolled during active disease. The source material was peripheral blood. The CDR3 is CASSQVVSSYNSPLHF. Written as DNA, the CDR3 is TGTGCCAGCAGCCAAGTTGTGAGCTCCTATAATTCACCCCTCCACTTT. The whole variable domain, filled in from reference TRBV14 and TRBJ1-6, reads EAGVTQFPSHSVIEKGQTVTLRCDPISGHDNLYWYRRVMGKEIKFLLHFVKESKQDESGMPNNRFLAERTGGTYSTLKVQPAELEDSGVYFCASSQVVSSYNSPLHFGNGTRLTVT.